The T cell receptor (beta chain) under discussion was sequenced for a study of T cells in Graves' hyperthyroidism and ophthalmopathy (dated by TCRdb to the late 2010s). The study in broad terms: Peripheral blood samples were taken at the time of initial diagnosis, prior to any treatment. The study also compared thyroid tissue and blood T-cell repertoires from roughly six Graves' hyperthyroidism patients. Whether ophthalmopathy could be predicted prospectively was tested in an independent validation cohort made up of approximately 19 hyperthyroidism patients plus 17 patients who later progressed to ophthalmopathy. The approximately 98 discovery patients were randomly divided into training and test sets at a 7:3 ratio. Once sampling was done, hyperthyroidism patients were given methimazole at a starting dose of 30 mg daily, whereas ophthalmopathy patients were given high-dose intravenous methylprednisolone. To identify distinguishing TCR V-J signatures, a discovery cohort of around 98 patients was used, comprising some 45 with Graves' ophthalmopathy and some 60 with stable Graves' hyperthyroidism. The paper describes TCR Vbeta CDR3 sequencing of 120 to 150 peripheral blood samples, made up of some 40 ophthalmopathy patients, around 73 hyperthyroidism patients and some 17 progressor patients.

Stable Graves' hyperthyroidism was defined as no progression to ophthalmopathy during 18 months of follow-up. Hyperthyroidism patients were aged 18 to 65 years and newly diagnosed, with disease duration of less than 2 months. Exclusion was applied to patients with uncontrolled infections, other autoimmune diseases, pregnancy or lactation. Diagnoses were established on the basis of clinical symptoms, serum thyroxine and TRAb, thyroid ultrasound, and orbital computed tomography. PBMCs were isolated from approximately 10 ml of fresh peripheral blood by Ficoll-Paque density gradient centrifugation. Trizol reagent was used to extract total RNA, and RNA quality was then checked on an Agilent 2100 Bioanalyzer. V drops 5 bases and J drops 9 bases, leaving 11 bases in between. The CDR3 has 11 amino acids, counting the end cysteine and phenylalanine. The only DNA kept is the CDR3, 33 bases in frame from the first base. Taken from the germline V gene (reference sequence), the CDR1 and CDR2 loops are MNHEY and SMNVEV.

General findings and caveats noted by the study authors: Blood samples also contained most of the expanded thyroid clonotypes (frequency above 0.001), which suggests that blood repertoires may reflect thyroid immune responses. During validation, the model predicted progression to ophthalmopathy a median of around 7 months ahead of onset, with approximately 70% sensitivity and more than 72% specificity. Sample size was not statistically predetermined, and investigators were not blinded to group allocation. Ophthalmopathy was separated from stable hyperthyroidism by a 13 V-J signature model, with around 90% sensitivity and approximately 81% specificity obtained in cross-validation and 80%/75% obtained in testing.

This clonotype was recorded many times. What antigen it recognizes has not been identified. No base qualities exist here, and no much larger clone lies one base off it. The TCR beta CDR3 regions were amplified from the RNA transcripts. The first round of RT-PCR for the TCR CDR3 was performed with the HTBI primer set and the Qiagen OneStep RT-PCR kit. The libraries were constructed in a second round of multiplex PCR and then size-selected and purified. Paired-end sequencing of the libraries was performed with 100 bp reads on an Illumina HiSeq2000. The authors' analysis ran thus. SOAPnuke was used to process the raw data, throwing out any read that contained adapters or uncalled bases, had a mean Phred below 15, or lacked an exact constant-primer or identifier match. COPE v1.2.5 was used to merge the high-quality paired reads, and each unique nucleotide sequence was defined as a clonotype. MiTCR v1.1 was used to align the clonotypes against IMGT TRBV, TRBD and TRBJ reference segments. The analysis included only V-J combinations with a frequency above 0.0001, which together covered around 99% of the repertoires. A TCS score was defined as the ratio between F50 (clonal expansion) and ExV (chaos), using BLOSUM62-based TCRdist between CDR3 peptides within each V-J. Welch's t-statistics and random forest reduced roughly 540 V-J features to about 12, which were used in a naive Bayes classifier (R e1071). The public reads were quality trimmed at Q25 with fastp and then assembled into clones with MiXCR by TCRdb, keeping productive beta chains. A single entry per CDR3 protein holds the most common genes and DNA from its merged rows. The V and J calls here are based on TCRdb, not the publication. This sample comprises a few hundred thousand distinct CDR3 sequences, around a quarter of them detected only once. The top ten clones comprise less than 75% of the sample.

The rearrangement joined TRBV27 to TRBJ2-7; matching of 5 bases hints at TRBD2 as the D gene. This TCR derives from a man aged 45-60 years with Graves' hyperthyroidism. The sample consisted of blood. Here is the DNA: TGTGCCAGCAGTAAGGGCGGAGGGCAGTACTTC. The translation is CASSKGGGQYF.